These 7 T cell receptor beta chains were all obtained from the same sample, sequenced in a study of read filtering for tumor transcriptome and immune sequencing. This library used roughly 400 ng RNA and molecular barcoded adaptors spanning alpha/delta and beta/gamma chains. TCRdb analysed the reads with MiXCR anew, one entry per CDR3 protein. Seen here are approximately 90,000 distinct CDR3 sequences, approximately 13% observed once, and the top ten hold 14% to 15%. Specimen: a population of CD138-negative cells sorted from bone marrow. These TCRs come from a donor at least 40 years old with multiple myeloma.

The table lists this clonotype with many counts. The limits of the CDR3 on the DNA are not certain, so only TCRdb's listed CDR3 is given. This chain joins TRBV29-1 and TRBJ2-1; TRBD1, the table's D call, was not compared with the DNA. In germline, CDR1 is SQVTM, CDR2 ANQGSEA. The CDR3 is 12 amino acids in total, end residues counted. The CDR3: CSSSSGNNEQFF.

This clonotype was seen ten or more times. V usage is TRBV10-3 and J usage is TRBJ2-2; 8 bases map to TRBD2. Germline trimming cut 7 bases from V and 5 bases from J; bases unmatched to any gene: 6. Germline V gives CDR1 ENHRY, CDR2 SYGVKD. CDR3 length: 14 amino acids. DNA of the CDR3: TGTGCCATCATGTCCAGCGGGAGAACCGGGGAGCTGTTTTTT. Residues: CAIMSSGRTGELFF.

This clonotype was seen repeatedly, ten times or more. This chain links TRBV10-3 with TRBJ2-2; 10 bases are shared with TRBD1. The CDR3 is made up of 15 amino acids. Germline CDR1 ENHRY, CDR2 SYGVKD. J gave up 6 bases and V 4 bases, and 5 bases lay outside the gene matches. CDR3 protein: CAISGPGQGAGELFF. The CDR3 region has the DNA TGTGCCATCAGTGGGCCCGGACAGGGGGCCGGGGAGCTGTTTTTT.

Note on this clonotype: As the CDR3 is not closed by the conserved phenylalanine or tryptophan, this likely results from a read error. The chain uses TRBV6-1 and TRBJ1-2; tentatively, D is TRBD1 (5 bases). Germline CDR1 is MNHNS and CDR2 is SASEGT. V dropped 2 bases and J dropped 6 bases, with 10 bases sitting between them. The CDR3 runs 13 residues. In DNA, the CDR3 is TGTGCCAGCAGTGAACGAGGAGGGGATGGCTACACCTCG. This translates into CASSERGGDGYTS.

This clonotype was picked up many times. V is TRBV7-9 and J is TRBJ1-5; a possible D gene is TRBD1 (5 bases). V shed 2 bases and J shed 7 bases, with 9 bases lying between them. This CDR3 comprises 13 residues. From germline, CDR1 is SEHNR and CDR2 FQNEAQ (reference sequence). The CDR3 bases are TGTGCCAGCAGCTTACAGGGTGGACAGCCCCAGCATTTT. This codes for CASSLQGGQPQHF.

This clonotype was picked up many times. The chain carries TRBV5-1 and TRBJ2-3; D is perhaps TRBD1 (5 bases). V lost 4 bases to trimming and J lost 2 bases, with 14 bases between them. The CDR3 covers 15 residues. Germline V CDR1 and CDR2: SGHRS, YFSETQ. CDR3 sequence: CASSLFDSFTDTQYF. The CDR3 coding sequence is TGCGCCAGCAGCCTCTTTGACAGTTTCACAGATACGCAGTATTTT.

This clonotype was found once. The CDR3, as DNA: TGTGCCAGCAGCCCCCTCCGGACAGGCGGAGGGCATGGCTACACCTTC. Residues: CASSPLRTGGGHGYTF. The V gene is TRBV28, the J gene TRBJ1-2; 7 bases agree with TRBD1. The germline V gene encodes CDR1 MDHEN and CDR2 SYDVKM. The J segment lost 6 bases and the V segment lost 6 bases, leaving 16 bases of the junction unmatched. The CDR3 has 16 residues.